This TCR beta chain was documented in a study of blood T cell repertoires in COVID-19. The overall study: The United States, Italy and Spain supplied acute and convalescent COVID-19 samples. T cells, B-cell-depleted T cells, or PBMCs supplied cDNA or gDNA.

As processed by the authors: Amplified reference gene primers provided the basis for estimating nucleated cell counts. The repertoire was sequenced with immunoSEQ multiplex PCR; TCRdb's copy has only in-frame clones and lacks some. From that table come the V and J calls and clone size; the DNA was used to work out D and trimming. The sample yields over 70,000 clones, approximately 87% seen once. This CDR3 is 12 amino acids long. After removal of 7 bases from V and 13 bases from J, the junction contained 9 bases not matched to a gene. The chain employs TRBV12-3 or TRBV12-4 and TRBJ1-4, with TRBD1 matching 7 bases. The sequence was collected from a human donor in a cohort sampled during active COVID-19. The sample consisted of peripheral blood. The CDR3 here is CASNLQGTRLFF. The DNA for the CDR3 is TGTGCCAGCAACTTACAGGGGACGAGACTGTTTTTT.